The subject of this entry is one TCR beta chain. What it recognizes is unknown. These data originate in a study of T cell responses to AZD1222 COVID-19 vaccine. Study at large: Whether given at about 4 or about 12 weeks, second doses were pooled.

CDR1 is GTSNPN, CDR2 SVGIG, per germline (reference sequence). The V gene lost 4 bases and the J gene lost 6 bases, with 10 bases spanning the gap. CDR3 size: 13 residues. The assay was immunoSEQ multiplex PCR, and TCRdb's table has in-frame clones only and misses some. This table has roughly 150,000 clones, roughly 85% appearing once. The study's findings and limits: Vaccine-associated CD4 TCRs spanned spike, dominant at 160-218 and 743-854. Only a handful of AZD1222 recipients, more than 5 in all, had baseline seropositivity.

The sample consisted of peripheral blood, taken on day 0 of AZD1222 vaccination. This clonotype was sampled from an adult in good health. The chain employs TRBV30 and TRBJ1-6, with D perhaps TRBD1 (5 bases). CDR3 DNA: TGTGCCTGGACGCCGGGGCTTAATTCACCCCTCCACTTT. It specifies CAWTPGLNSPLHF.